This T cell receptor (beta chain) was sequenced for a study of T cell changes during pregnancy in multiple sclerosis. Clones were sequenced by immunoSEQ multiplex PCR, and TCRdb holds only the in-frame ones, with some missing. The data hold 50,000 to 70,000 clones, with nearly 95% observed a single time. The CDR3 consists of 14 residues. V lost 6 bases to trimming and J lost 7 bases; unmatched junction nucleotides: 7. CDR1 and CDR2 (germline): SGHDT, YYEEEE. The sequence came from a female donor with multiple sclerosis, enrolled in a pregnancy study. Sequenced material: peripheral blood, taken in the first trimester of pregnancy. V is TRBV5-6 and J is TRBJ2-1, with TRBD2 identical over 10 bases. The CDR3 spells CASILAGVRNEQFF. CDR3 in DNA: TGTGCCAGCATTCTAGCGGGGGTGAGGAATGAGCAGTTCTTC.